What follows are 16 T cell receptor beta chains derived from one specimen sequenced in a study of CD8+CD57+ T cells in acquired aplastic anemia. In patients chosen for sequencing, flow cytometry had shown CD8+CD57+ cell expansion. TCR beta VDJ and CDR3 profiling used genomic DNA as template. One entry per CDR3 protein, called by TCRdb with MiXCR from the reads. Among under 250,000 distinct CDR3 sequences, 60% to 80% were seen once, and the ten largest hold roughly 62%. The sequenced material came from sorted CD4+, CD8+, or CD8+CD57+ T cells (not recorded which) from PBMCs. The receptors come from a human donor with aplastic anemia.

V gene TRBV7-2 combines with J gene TRBJ2-7; D uncertain. V dropped 1 base and J dropped 6 bases, with 13 bases sitting between them. Germline V CDR1 and CDR2: SGHTA, FQGNSA. The CDR3 contains 14 residues. DNA of the CDR3: TGTGCCAGCAGCTTAGTGCTACTCCCAGGCGAGCAGTACTTC. Translation: CASSLVLLPGEQYF.

The rearrangement links TRBV2 to TRBJ1-6; 7 bases are shared with TRBD1. The V segment lost 11 bases and the J segment 0 bases; nucleotides outside the gene matches: 4. CDR3 size: 14 residues. Germline V lookup: CDR1 SNHLY, CDR2 FYNNEI. This CDR3 is CAGHRGSYNSPLHF. The CDR3 bases are TGTGCCGGACACAGGGGCTCCTATAATTCACCCCTCCACTTT.

This sequence joins TRBV24-1 and TRBJ2-3; 10 nucleotides align to TRBD2. V shed 0 bases and J 1 base; nucleotides not matched to a gene: 3. The CDR3 totals 17 residues. Germline CDR1 and CDR2: KGHDR and SFDVKD. DNA for the CDR3: TGTGCCACCAGTGATTTGGGGCTAGCGGGAGGCACAGATACGCAGTATTTT. It is translated as CATSDLGLAGGTDTQYF.

V is TRBV10-3 and J is TRBJ2-7; D gene unclear. The CDR3 is 16 residues long. The V and J ends lost 8 bases and 0 bases respectively, with 20 bases between them. Germline lookup yields CDR1 ENHRY and CDR2 SYGVKD. Written as DNA, the CDR3 is TGTGCCATCTCACCATTATCAGGCCAAAGCTCCTACGAGCAGTACTTC. Protein product: CAISPLSGQSSYEQYF.

The V and J genes are TRBV19 and TRBJ1-5, with D possibly being TRBD1 (5 bases). Trimming pared 0 bases from V and 5 bases from J, leaving 8 bases between. There are 14 residues in the CDR3. Germline assignment: CDR1 LNHDA and CDR2 SQIVND (reference sequence). CDR3 nucleotides: TGTGCCAGTAGTATAGATGGGGGGGATCAGCCCCAGCATTTT. Translating it yields CASSIDGGDQPQHF. Complete variable domain (other parts from reference TRBV19 and TRBJ1-5): DGGITQSPKYLFRKEGQNVTLSCEQNLNHDAMYWYRQDPGQGLRLIYYSQIVNDFQKGDIAEGYSVSREKKESFPLTVTSAQKNPTAFYLCASSIDGGDQPQHFGDGTRLSIL.

The chain has TRBV29-1 and TRBJ2-1, with 7 positions matching TRBD1. The trim removed 4 bases at V and 6 bases at J, leaving 15 bases unmatched. Germline CDR1 is SQVTM and CDR2 is ANQGSEA. The CDR3 runs to 16 residues. CDR3 region: CSVVSQRQGLSNEQFF. In nucleotides, the CDR3 is TGCAGCGTTGTAAGTCAGCGACAGGGTCTCTCCAATGAGCAGTTCTTC.

This clonotype has only a few counts. The chain recombines TRBV7-2 with TRBJ2-1; D unclear. Germline V gives CDR1 SGHTA, CDR2 FQGNSA. The CDR3 has 12 residues. V was pared by 8 bases and J by 9 bases, with 14 bases between. Here the CDR3 reads CASAEAAGEQFF. In nucleotides, the CDR3 is TGTGCCAGCGCCGAGGCGGCTGGTGAGCAGTTCTTC.

This chain uses TRBV12-3 or TRBV12-4 with TRBJ2-1, with no clear D. This CDR3 has 13 residues. V was trimmed by 0 bases and J by 8 bases, leaving 8 bases between them. CDR3 sequence reads: CASSLARVDEQFF. The CDR3 bases are TGTGCCAGCAGTTTAGCCCGGGTAGATGAGCAGTTCTTC.

In its sample, this clonotype was seen many times. V usage is TRBV20-1 and J usage is TRBJ2-7; TRBD2 agrees at 9 bases. The CDR3 totals 15 residues. The V gene's germline CDR1 is DFQATT and CDR2 SNEGSKA (reference sequence). The V and J ends lost 6 bases and 6 bases, in that order; junction bases with no gene match: 15. In nucleotides, the CDR3 is TGCAGTGCCCCCCCCTCAGCTAGCGGGATTGCCGAGCAGTACTTC. Translating gives CSAPPSASGIAEQYF.

Regarding this clonotype: A read error may account for a junction end that differs from germline. The chain employs TRBV7-9 and TRBJ2-7; TRBD2 agrees at 9 bases. Germline CDR1 is SEHNR and CDR2 is FQNEAQ (reference sequence). The CDR3 runs 14 residues. CDR3: CAGSLAGATYEQHF. The CDR3 coding sequence is TGTGCCGGCAGCTTAGCGGGGGCTACCTACGAGCAGCACTTC.

This clonotype was observed once. The chain carries TRBV5-6 and TRBJ2-5; a possible D gene is TRBD2 (7 bases). Trimming took off 0 bases at V and 6 bases at J, with 9 bases between the two ends. The CDR3 has 13 amino acids. Per germline, CDR1 SGHDT and CDR2 YYEEEE. CDR3 sequence: CASSLGGGQTQYF. CDR3 sequence (DNA): TGTGCCAGCAGCTTGGGGGGGGGCCAGACCCAGTACTTC. Supplemented by reference TRBV5-6 and TRBJ2-5, the full variable domain reads DAGVTQSPTHLIKTRGQQVTLRCSPKSGHDTVSWYQQALGQGPQFIFQYYEEEERQRGNFPDRFSGHQFPNYSSELNVNALLLGDSALYLCASSLGGGQTQYFGPGTRLLVL.

With regard to this clonotype: Just one base apart from a much larger clone, this may be a read error. This chain connects TRBV15 to TRBJ2-5, with 7 bases lining up with TRBD2. This CDR3 has 14 residues. Germline V gene data show CDR1 as LNHNV and CDR2 as YYDKDF (reference sequence). The DNA for the CDR3 is TGTGCCACCGGCAGCGGGACTACCTCAGAGACCCAGTACTTC. Its protein is CATGSGTTSETQYF.

J is TRBJ2-7 and V is TRBV7-6; D is unclear. The germline gives CDR1 SGHVS, CDR2 FNYEAQ. Trimming stripped 5 bases from V and 7 bases from J, with 18 bases between. The CDR3 is made up of 14 amino acids. The CDR3 nucleotides read TGTGCCAGCAGCCCAAGACGGCAGTTGGGAGAGCAGTACTTC. It codes for CASSPRRQLGEQYF. Full variable domain (missing parts from reference TRBV7-6 and TRBJ2-7): GAGVSQSPRYKVTKRGQDVALRCDPISGHVSLYWYRQALGQGPEFLTYFNYEAQQDKSGLPNDRFSAERPEGSISTLTIQRTEQRDSAMYRCASSPRRQLGEQYFGPGTRLTVT.

The chain uses TRBV7-9 and TRBJ1-5; 11 bases agree with TRBD1. The V gene's germline CDR1 is SEHNR and CDR2 FQNEAQ (reference sequence). The CDR3 runs to 16 residues. The V segment lost 1 base and the J segment 7 bases; nucleotides outside the gene matches: 6. The CDR3 protein is CASSLGDRGTGQPQHF. The CDR3 nucleotides are TGTGCCAGCAGCTTAGGGGACAGGGGGACAGGACAGCCCCAGCATTTT.

The V and J genes are TRBV7-2 and TRBJ1-6; D gene uncertain. This CDR3 region has 14 residues. CDR1 SGHTA and CDR2 FQGNSA come from the germline V gene. The V gene lost 2 bases and the J gene lost 5 bases, with 7 bases spanning the gap. CDR3 sequence reads: CASSLLNHNSPLHF. The CDR3 DNA follows: TGTGCCAGCAGCTTACTTAATCATAATTCACCCCTCCACTTT.

In its sample, this clonotype was seen a few times. The chain uses TRBV7-3 and TRBJ2-3; 7 bases align to TRBD1. CDR3 size: 14 residues. CDR1 and CDR2 from the germline V gene are SGHTA and FQGTGA. Trimming at V came to 5 bases and at J to 4 bases, leaving 6 bases not matched to a gene. The CDR3 reads CASSPSQGPDTQYF. The CDR3 DNA follows: TGTGCCAGCAGCCCATCACAGGGGCCAGATACGCAGTATTTT.